The clone carrying this T cell receptor (beta chain) was counted once. The antigen remains undetermined. This sample is drawn from a study of blood T cells in healthy people across ages. Study-wide results and limits: Estimates drawn from one million T cells were deemed to understate diversity. TCR beta diversity, measured per million T cells, fell in a roughly linear way with age. Possibly confounding the expanded clonotype changes was the fact that donor CMV status was unknown.

Trimming took 3 bases from V and 1 from J, leaving 3 bases between them. This CDR3 has 12 residues. Germline loops: CDR1 ENHRY, CDR2 SYGVKD. Combining a sample-barcoded 5' primer with a J-beta primer mix, a second PCR ran for roughly 7 to 12 cycles. There were at least 3 million CDR3-containing paired-end reads obtained from each sample. Each CDR3 protein gets one entry after TCRdb re-called the 5' RACE reads with MiXCR. Of about 730,000 distinct CDR3 sequences listed, roughly 47% are singletons. This chain links TRBV10-3 with TRBJ1-1; D unresolved. Source material: blood. This receptor was obtained from a woman in her sixties in good health. This chain's CDR3 is CAISDANTEAFF. DNA for the CDR3: TGTGCCATCAGTGACGCGAACACTGAAGCTTTCTTT.